This T cell receptor beta chain was profiled in a study of T-cell memory formation after mild COVID-19 (dated by TCRdb to about 2021). About the investigation overall: TCR sequence clusters from the two donors were largely donor specific. In two donors, T-cell clones that expanded and contracted after mild COVID-19 were followed by sequencing TCRalpha and TCRbeta repertoires longitudinally. Two young, previously healthy adult volunteers made up the cohort, one male and one female.

Sequencing relied on an Illumina NovaSeq 6000. TCRalpha and TCRbeta cDNA libraries were constructed by 5'RACE with constant-segment primers, with sample barcodes and unique molecular identifiers being introduced. RNA was extracted from every sample with Trizol reagent. Library amplification was performed in two PCR steps, and a second sample barcode and Illumina TruSeq adapters were introduced in the second step. Sequencing of the libraries was done on an Illumina NovaSeq, producing 2 x 150 bp paired-end reads. The published analysis was carried out like this. Demultiplexing of reads and collapsing into UMI-guided consensus sequences were performed with migec v1.2.7. Using mixcr v2.1.11, UMI consensuses were aligned to TRA and TRB V and J templates and then assembled into clonotypes. A clonotype was counted as expanded or contracted only if both edgeR and NoisET called the change significant, with noise models trained on biological replicates. For edgeR calls, the thresholds were a false discovery rate-adjusted p below 0.01 and a log2 fold-change of 1. As an exploratory analysis of dynamics, max-normalized trajectories of the 1000 most abundant clonotypes were examined by PCA with hierarchical clustering. The CD4 or CD8 phenotype of responding clones was assigned using the separately sequenced CD4+ and CD8+ repertoires. In TCRdb, the public reads were trimmed at Q25 with fastp and aligned with MiXCR, with productive beta chains retained. Each entry is one CDR3 protein sequence, shown with its most common DNA and genes. TCRdb assigned the V and J calls; the authors' analysis was not used. This sample holds 150,000 to 200,000 distinct CDR3 sequences; about a fifth were observed only once. The ten largest make up 23% of the sample.

Ficoll-Paque density gradient centrifugation was used to isolate PBMCs. The CDR3 measures 15 amino acids from cysteine to phenylalanine. Solely the CDR3 DNA is kept, with 45 bases framed from the first base. Compared with germline, V lacks 3 bases and J lacks 4 bases; bases without a gene match: 8. Based on the germline V gene, the CDR1 and CDR2 sequences are SQVTM and ANQGSEA. Study-wide conclusions, independent of this receptor: SARS-CoV-2 specificity was not confirmed for the second-wave clones peaking on day 37. Some responding clones were detected in pre-infection memory, suggesting pre-existing cross-reactive memory T cells joined the SARS-CoV-2 response. The study included only a couple of mild cases, and larger cohorts that include severe cases with pre-infection samples were judged to be necessary. From day 15 to 85, contracting clones showed balanced CD4/CD8 phenotypes, whereas a second wave of clones that expanded from day 15 to 37 leaned towards CD4+. Contracting CD4+ clones appeared mostly in the CM and EM memory subsets, whereas CD8+ clones were enriched in EMRA.

This clonotype turned up a few times. Its antigen has not been determined. Within one base of it there is no much larger clone, and no base qualities were kept. The TCR comes from an adult woman who had mild COVID-19 (a few samples of this study predate the infection). The sample titles of this study are shuffled in the database, so cell type and time point are left out; the donor was told from shared clones. Source material: PBMCs or a T cell subset sorted from them (not recorded which). The rearranged segments are TRBV29-1 and TRBJ2-7, and TRBD2 aligns with 11 junction nucleotides. The DNA reads as follows: TGCAGCGTTGAGTTGTCACTAGCGGGAGAGTACGAGCAGTACTTC. This translates into CSVELSLAGEYEQYF.